Each of the 6 T cell receptor beta chains below was sequenced from the same sample in a study of neoadjuvant nivolumab and ipilimumab in lung cancer. Using immunoSEQ multiplex PCR, the repertoire was profiled, and TCRdb retains in-frame clones only, with some absent. The repertoire includes some 26,000 clones, 82% of them detected once, and about 9.4% sits in the top ten. The material was tumor tissue, obtained after neoadjuvant nivolumab, alone or with ipilimumab, at or shortly before surgery. The origin of the receptors is an adult with non-small cell lung cancer.

V usage is TRBV7-9 and J usage is TRBJ2-1; 10 bases are a match to TRBD1. CDR1 and CDR2 (germline): SEHNR, FQNEAQ (reference sequence). The CDR3 loop spans 16 amino acids. V dropped 5 bases and J dropped 5; count of bases not matched to a gene: 9. The chain's CDR3 is CASSQWTGGGNNEQFF. CDR3 nucleotide sequence: TGTGCCAGCAGCCAATGGACAGGGGGAGGCAACAATGAGCAGTTCTTC.

V is TRBV2 and J is TRBJ1-1, with D unresolved. The CDR3 length is 15 residues. Trimming removed 2 bases from V and 0 bases from J, with 10 bases in between. Germline CDR1 is SNHLY and CDR2 is FYNNEI. The DNA of the CDR3 is TGTGCCAGCAGTGAACAGGCCCAGATGAACACTGAAGCTTTCTTT. Its translation: CASSEQAQMNTEAFF. Full variable domain (rest looked up from reference TRBV2 and TRBJ1-1): EPEVTQTPSHQVTQMGQEVILRCVPISNHLYFYWYRQILGQKVEFLVSFYNNEISEKSEIFDDQFSVERPDGSNFTLKIRSTKLEDSAMYFCASSEQAQMNTEAFFGQGTRLTVV.

V usage is TRBV15 and J usage is TRBJ1-1, with D possibly TRBD1 on 5 matching bases. V shed 0 bases and J shed 10 bases, with 6 bases lying between them. Germline lookup yields CDR1 LNHNV and CDR2 YYDKDF (reference sequence). The CDR3 covers 11 residues. The CDR3: CATSRDRVAFF. The CDR3 DNA is TGTGCCACCAGCAGAGACAGGGTAGCTTTCTTT.

The rearrangement joins TRBV6-5 to TRBJ2-1; 13 positions agree with TRBD2. The CDR3 runs to 15 residues. Germline CDR1 MNHEY, CDR2 SVGAGI. The V and J ends lost 5 bases and 8 bases, in that order; junction bases with no gene match: 6. CDR3 sequence (DNA): TGTGCCAGCAGTCCCGGGACTAGCGGGAACGATGAGCAGTTCTTC. It translates to CASSPGTSGNDEQFF.

The chain carries TRBV29-1 and TRBJ2-4; 9 bases are shared with TRBD1. CDR1 is SQVTM and CDR2 is ANQGSEA in the germline V gene. This CDR3 contains 17 residues. Germline trimming cut 7 bases from V and 4 bases from J; bases unmatched to any gene: 17. The CDR3 DNA sequence: TGCAGCGCTGTGGGTGGACAGGGGCTTCTAGTGAAAAACATTCAGTACTTC. Translating it yields CSAVGGQGLLVKNIQYF. The full variable domain, in which reference TRBV29-1 and TRBJ2-4 provide the parts outside the CDR3, is SAVISQKPSRDICQRGTSLTIQCQVDSQVTMMFWYRQQPGQSLTLIATANQGSEATYESGFVIDKFPISRPNLTFSTLTVSNMSPEDSSIYLCSAVGGQGLLVKNIQYFGAGTRLSVL.

The chain recombines TRBV6-5 with TRBJ1-2; D not certain. Trimming removed 2 bases at V and 3 bases at J, with 7 bases between. This CDR3 has 13 residues. Germline V CDR1 and CDR2: MNHEY, SVGAGI. The CDR3 nucleotides read TGTGCCAGCAGTTACGGGCTATACTATGGCTACACCTTC. It specifies CASSYGLYYGYTF.